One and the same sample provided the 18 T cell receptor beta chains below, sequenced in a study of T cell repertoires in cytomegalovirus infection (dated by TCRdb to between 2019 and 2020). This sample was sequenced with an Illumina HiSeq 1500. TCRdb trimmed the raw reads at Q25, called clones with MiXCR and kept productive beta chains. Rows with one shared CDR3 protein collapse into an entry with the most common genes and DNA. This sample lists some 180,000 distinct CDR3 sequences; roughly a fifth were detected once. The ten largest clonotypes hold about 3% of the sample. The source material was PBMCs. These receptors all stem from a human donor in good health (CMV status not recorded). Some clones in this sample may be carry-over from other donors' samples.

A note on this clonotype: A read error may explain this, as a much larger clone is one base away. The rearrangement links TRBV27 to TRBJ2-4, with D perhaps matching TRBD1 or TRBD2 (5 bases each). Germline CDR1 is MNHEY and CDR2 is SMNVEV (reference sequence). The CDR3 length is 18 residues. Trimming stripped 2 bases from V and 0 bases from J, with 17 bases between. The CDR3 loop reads CASSLRRPGALAKNIQYF. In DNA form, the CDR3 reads TGTGCCAGCAGTTTACGTCGGCCCGGGGCCCTAGCCAAAAACATTCAGTACTTC.

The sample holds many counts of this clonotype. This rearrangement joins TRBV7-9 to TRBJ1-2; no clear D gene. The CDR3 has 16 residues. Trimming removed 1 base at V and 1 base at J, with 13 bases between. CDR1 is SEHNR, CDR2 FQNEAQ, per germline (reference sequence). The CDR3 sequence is CASSLDSARNNYGYTF. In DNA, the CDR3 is TGTGCCAGCAGCTTAGATTCCGCCAGAAATAACTATGGCTACACCTTC.

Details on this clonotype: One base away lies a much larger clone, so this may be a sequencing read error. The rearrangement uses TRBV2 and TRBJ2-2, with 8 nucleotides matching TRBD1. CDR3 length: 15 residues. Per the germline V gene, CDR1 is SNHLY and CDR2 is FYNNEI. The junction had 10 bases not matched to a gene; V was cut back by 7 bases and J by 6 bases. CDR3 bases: TGTGCCAGCAAGTTCTCAGGGGGCCCCGCCGGGGAGCTGTTTTTT. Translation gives CASKFSGGPAGELFF.

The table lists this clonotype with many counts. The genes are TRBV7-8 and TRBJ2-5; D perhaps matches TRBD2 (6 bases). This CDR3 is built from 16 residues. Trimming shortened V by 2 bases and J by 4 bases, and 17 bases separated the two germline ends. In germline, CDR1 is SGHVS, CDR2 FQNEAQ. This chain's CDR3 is CASSLRPGVWGETQYF. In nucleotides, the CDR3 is TGTGCCAGCAGCTTAAGGCCGGGAGTATGGGGAGAGACCCAGTACTTC.

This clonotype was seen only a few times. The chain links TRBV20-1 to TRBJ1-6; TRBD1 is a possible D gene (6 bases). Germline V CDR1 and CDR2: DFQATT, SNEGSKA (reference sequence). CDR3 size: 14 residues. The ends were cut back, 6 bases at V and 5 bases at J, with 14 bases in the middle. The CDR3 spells CSAKKDSDNSPLHF. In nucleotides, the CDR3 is TGCAGTGCCAAAAAGGACAGCGATAATTCACCCCTCCACTTT.

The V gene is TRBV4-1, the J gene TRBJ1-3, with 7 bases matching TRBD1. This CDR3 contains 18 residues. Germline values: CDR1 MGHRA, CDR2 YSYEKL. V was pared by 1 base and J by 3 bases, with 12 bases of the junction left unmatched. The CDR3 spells CASSQGQGDSSRGNTIYF. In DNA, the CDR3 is TGCGCCAGCAGCCAAGGGCAGGGGGACTCCTCTCGTGGAAACACCATATATTTT.

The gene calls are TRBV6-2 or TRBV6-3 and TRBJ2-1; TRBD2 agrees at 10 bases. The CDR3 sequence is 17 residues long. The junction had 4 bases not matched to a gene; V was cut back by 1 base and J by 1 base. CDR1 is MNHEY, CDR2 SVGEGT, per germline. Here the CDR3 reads CASSYLGLADSYNEQFF. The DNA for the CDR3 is TGTGCCAGCAGTTACTTAGGACTAGCGGATTCCTACAATGAGCAGTTCTTC.

CDR3 in amino acids: CASSPDQFYEQYF. The CDR3 bases are TGCGCCAGCAGCCCGGATCAGTTCTACGAGCAGTACTTC. The chain links TRBV5-1 to TRBJ2-7; D remains ambiguous. Germline CDR1 SGHRS, CDR2 YFSETQ. Trimming cost V 4 bases and J 3 bases, with 11 bases left between them. This CDR3 contains 13 residues.

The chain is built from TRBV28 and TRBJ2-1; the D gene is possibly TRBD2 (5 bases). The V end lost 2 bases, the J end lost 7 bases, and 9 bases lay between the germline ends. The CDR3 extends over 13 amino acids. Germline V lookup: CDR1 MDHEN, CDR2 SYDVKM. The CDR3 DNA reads TGTGCCAGCAGTTTAGGGCCGGGGAATGAGCAGTTCTTC. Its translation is CASSLGPGNEQFF.

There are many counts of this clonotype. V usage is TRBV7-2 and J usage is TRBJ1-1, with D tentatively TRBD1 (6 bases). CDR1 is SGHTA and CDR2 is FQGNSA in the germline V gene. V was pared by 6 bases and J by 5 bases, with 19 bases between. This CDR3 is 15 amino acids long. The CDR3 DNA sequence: TGTGCCAGCAGGAGCTTCATTGACAGGATGACTGAAGCTTTCTTT. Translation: CASRSFIDRMTEAFF.

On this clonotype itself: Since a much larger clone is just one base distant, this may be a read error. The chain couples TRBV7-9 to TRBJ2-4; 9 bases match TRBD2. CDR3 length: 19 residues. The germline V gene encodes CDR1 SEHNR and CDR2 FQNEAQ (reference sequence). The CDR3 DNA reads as TGTGCCAGCAGCTCCCTGCGGGAGGGCCCTCGGCGCGCCAAAAACATTCAGGACTTC. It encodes CASSSLREGPRRAKNIQDF.

CDR3 nucleotides: TGCGCCAGCAGCGGGGCACTCGGACAGGGGGACTATGGCTACACCTTC. It encodes CASSGALGQGDYGYTF. The chain carries TRBV5-1 and TRBJ1-2; TRBD1 matches 10 bases. Germline lookup yields CDR1 SGHRS and CDR2 YFSETQ. The CDR3 sequence is 16 residues long. After removal of 4 bases from V and 3 bases from J, the junction contained 9 bases not matched to a gene. Using reference TRBV5-1 and TRBJ1-2 for the parts outside the CDR3, the full variable domain is KAGVTQTPRYLIKTRGQQVTLSCSPISGHRSVSWYQQTPGQGLQFLFEYFSETQRNKGNFPGRFSGRQFSNSRSEMNVSTLELGDSALYLCASSGALGQGDYGYTFGSGTRLTVV.

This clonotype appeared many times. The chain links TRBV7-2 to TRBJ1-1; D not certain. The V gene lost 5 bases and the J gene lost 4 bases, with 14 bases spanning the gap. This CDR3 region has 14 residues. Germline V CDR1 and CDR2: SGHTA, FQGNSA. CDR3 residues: CASSPTNVGTEAFF. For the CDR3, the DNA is TGTGCCAGCAGCCCGACGAACGTTGGCACTGAAGCTTTCTTT.

CDR3 nucleotides: TGCGCCAGCAGCCAAGCGGGCAGTACGGTACACAATGAGCAGTTCTTC. Translating it yields CASSQAGSTVHNEQFF. The V and J genes are TRBV4-1 and TRBJ2-1; the D is unclear. With 1 base removed from V and 5 bases from J, the gap between germline ends came to 15 bases. Germline V gene sequence: CDR1 MGHRA, CDR2 YSYEKL. The CDR3 runs to 16 residues.

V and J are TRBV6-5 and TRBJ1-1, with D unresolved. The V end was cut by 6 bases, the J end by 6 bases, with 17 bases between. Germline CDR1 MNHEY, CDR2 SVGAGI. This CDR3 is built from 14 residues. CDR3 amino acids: CASSRRVESAEAFF. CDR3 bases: TGTGCCAGCAGCCGACGAGTCGAGTCGGCTGAAGCTTTCTTT.

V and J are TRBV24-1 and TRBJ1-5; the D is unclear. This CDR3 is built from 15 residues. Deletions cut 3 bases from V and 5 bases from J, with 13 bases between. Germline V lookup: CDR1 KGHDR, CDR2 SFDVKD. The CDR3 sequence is CATSDPMSADQPQHF. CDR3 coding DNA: TGTGCCACCAGTGATCCCATGAGTGCGGATCAGCCCCAGCATTTT.

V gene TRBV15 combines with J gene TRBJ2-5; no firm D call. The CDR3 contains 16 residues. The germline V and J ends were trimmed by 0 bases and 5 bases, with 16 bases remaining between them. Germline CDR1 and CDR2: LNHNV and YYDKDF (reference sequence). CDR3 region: CATSRDHMAGGETQYF. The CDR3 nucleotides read TGTGCCACCAGCAGAGACCATATGGCCGGCGGTGAGACCCAGTACTTC.

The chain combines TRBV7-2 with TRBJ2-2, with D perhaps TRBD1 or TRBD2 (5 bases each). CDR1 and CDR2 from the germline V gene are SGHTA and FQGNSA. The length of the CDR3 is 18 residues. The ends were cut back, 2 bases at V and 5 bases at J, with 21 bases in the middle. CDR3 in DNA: TGTGCCAGCAGCTTATCGGGACGGGTGATTTTTGGGACCGGGGAGCTGTTTTTT. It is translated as CASSLSGRVIFGTGELFF.